This is a list of T cell receptor beta chains from one sample in a study of blood T cell repertoires in COVID-19. Libraries were prepared by immunoSEQ multiplex PCR; TCRdb keeps only in-frame clonotypes and omits some of them. This sample has 400,000 to 450,000 clones, with about nine tenths found just once. Material: peripheral blood. The receptors were gathered from a woman between 25 and 40 years old with active or convalescent COVID-19. The CDR3 runs from the conserved cysteine through the conserved F or W. A D gene is named only where the DNA matches it firmly.

v_gene,d_gene,j_gene,CDR3nt,CDR3aa
TRBV7-9,NA,TRBJ1-1,TGTGCCAGCACCGACCCTGACCGACTCTGGAACACTGAAGCTTTCTTT,CASTDPDRLWNTEAFF
TRBV3-1/TRBV3-2,TRBD2,TRBJ2-1,TGTGCCAGCAGCCAAGGAAGGGGAGGGCCTCTAGGTGAGCAGTTCTTC,CASSQGRGGPLGEQFF
TRBV3-1/TRBV3-2,TRBD1,TRBJ1-4,TGTGCCAGCAGCCAAGATCCGAGGACAGGGTCTGAAAAACTGTTTTTT,CASSQDPRTGSEKLFF
TRBV6-5,TRBD1,TRBJ1-1,TGTGCCAGCAGTCCGCGACAGGGAAGCACTGAAGCTTTCTTT,CASSPRQGSTEAFF
TRBV7-8,TRBD1,TRBJ2-7,TGTGCCAGCAGCCTGACAGGGGGGGCCTACGAGCAGTACTTC,CASSLTGGAYEQYF
TRBV10-3,NA,TRBJ1-2,TGTGCCATCAGTGAGCAGGGCTATGGCTACACCTTC,CAISEQGYGYTF
TRBV19,TRBD1,TRBJ1-5,TGTGCCAGTAGTATAGGAGATCTTGTCGGGACAGGGTATAGCAATCAGCCCCAGCATTTT,CASSIGDLVGTGYSNQPQHF
TRBV7-9,NA,TRBJ2-5,TGTGCCAGCAGACGACAACGAGACCAAGAGACCCAGTACTTC,CASRRQRDQETQYF
TRBV27,TRBD2,TRBJ2-7,TGTGCCAGCAGTCCACCCAGCGGGAGGGCCGATATGAACGAGCAGTACTTC,CASSPPSGRADMNEQYF
TRBV27,NA,TRBJ1-6,TGTGCCAGCAGTTTTGACAGGAAGAATTCACCCCTCCACTTT,CASSFDRKNSPLHF
TRBV7-9,NA,TRBJ2-1,TGTGCCAGCAAGATACAGGGCTGGGGCAATGAGCAGTTCTTC,CASKIQGWGNEQFF